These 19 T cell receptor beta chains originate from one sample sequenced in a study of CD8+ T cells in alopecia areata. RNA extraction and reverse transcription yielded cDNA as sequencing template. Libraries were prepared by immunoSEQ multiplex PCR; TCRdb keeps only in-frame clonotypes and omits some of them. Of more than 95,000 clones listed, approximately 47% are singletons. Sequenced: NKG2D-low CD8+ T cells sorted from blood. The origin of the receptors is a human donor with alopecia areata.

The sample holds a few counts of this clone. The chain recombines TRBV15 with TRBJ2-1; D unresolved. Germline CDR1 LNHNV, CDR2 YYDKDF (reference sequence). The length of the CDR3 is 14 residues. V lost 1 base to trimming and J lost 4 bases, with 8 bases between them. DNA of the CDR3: TGTGCCACCAGCAGAGCGTTGAGGTACAATGAGCAGTTCTTC. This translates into CATSRALRYNEQFF.

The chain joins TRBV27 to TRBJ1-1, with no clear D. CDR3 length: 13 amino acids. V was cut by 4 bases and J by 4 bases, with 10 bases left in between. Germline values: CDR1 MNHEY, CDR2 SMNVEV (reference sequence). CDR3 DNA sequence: TGTGCCAGCAGTTCCCAACGGGGCACTGAAGCTTTCTTT. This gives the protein CASSSQRGTEAFF.

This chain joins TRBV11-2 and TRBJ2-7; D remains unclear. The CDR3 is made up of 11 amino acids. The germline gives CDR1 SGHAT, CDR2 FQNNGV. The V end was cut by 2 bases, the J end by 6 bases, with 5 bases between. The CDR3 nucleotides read TGTGCCAGCAGCTTATCGGGCGAGCAGTACTTC. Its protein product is CASSLSGEQYF.

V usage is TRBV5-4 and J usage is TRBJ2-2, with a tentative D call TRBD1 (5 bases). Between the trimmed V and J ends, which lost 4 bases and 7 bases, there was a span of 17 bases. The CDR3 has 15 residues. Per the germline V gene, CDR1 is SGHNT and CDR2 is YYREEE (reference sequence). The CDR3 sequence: CASSPQDARVGELFF. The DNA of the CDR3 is TGTGCCAGCAGCCCGCAAGATGCCAGGGTCGGGGAGCTGTTTTTT.

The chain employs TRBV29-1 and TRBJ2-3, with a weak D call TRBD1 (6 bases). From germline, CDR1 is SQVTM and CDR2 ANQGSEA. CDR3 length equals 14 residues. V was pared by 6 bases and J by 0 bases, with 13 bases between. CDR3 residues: CSVSGEISTDTQYF. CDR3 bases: TGCAGCGTATCAGGGGAGATTAGCACAGATACGCAGTATTTT.

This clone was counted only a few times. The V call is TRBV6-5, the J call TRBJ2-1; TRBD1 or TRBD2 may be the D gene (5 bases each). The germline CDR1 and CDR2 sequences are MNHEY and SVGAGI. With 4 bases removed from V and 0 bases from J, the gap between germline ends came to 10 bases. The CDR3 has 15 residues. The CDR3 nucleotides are TGTGCCAGCAGTTTGGGACGGAGCTCCTACAATGAGCAGTTCTTC. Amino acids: CASSLGRSSYNEQFF.

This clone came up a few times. The CDR3 loop is CASRATEYQETQYF. The CDR3 nucleotides read TGTGCCAGCAGAGCGACAGAGTACCAAGAGACCCAGTACTTC. The rearrangement joins TRBV25-1 to TRBJ2-5; D perhaps matches TRBD1 (5 bases). The CDR3 has 14 amino acids. The V end lost 6 bases, the J end lost 0 bases, and 11 bases lay between the germline ends. CDR1 is MGHDK and CDR2 is SYGVNS in the germline V gene.

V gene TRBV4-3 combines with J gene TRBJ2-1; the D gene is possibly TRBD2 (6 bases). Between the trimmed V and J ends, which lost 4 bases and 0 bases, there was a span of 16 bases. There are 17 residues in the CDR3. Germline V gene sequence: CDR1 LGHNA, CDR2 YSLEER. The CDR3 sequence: CASSPGPRGSSYNEQFF. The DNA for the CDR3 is TGCGCCAGCAGCCCTGGTCCACGGGGGAGCTCCTACAATGAGCAGTTCTTC.

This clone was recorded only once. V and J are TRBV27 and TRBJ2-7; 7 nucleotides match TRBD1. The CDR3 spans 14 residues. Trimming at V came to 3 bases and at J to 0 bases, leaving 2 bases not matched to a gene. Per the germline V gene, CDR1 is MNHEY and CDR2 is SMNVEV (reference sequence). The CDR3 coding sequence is TGTGCCAGCAGTTTGGGACAGACCTCCTACGAGCAGTACTTC. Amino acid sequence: CASSLGQTSYEQYF.

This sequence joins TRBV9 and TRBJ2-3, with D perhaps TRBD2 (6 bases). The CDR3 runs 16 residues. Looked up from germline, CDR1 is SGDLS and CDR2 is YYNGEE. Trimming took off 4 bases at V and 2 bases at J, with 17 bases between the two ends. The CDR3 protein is CASSPLAVDYTDTQYF. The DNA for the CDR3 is TGTGCCAGCAGCCCGTTAGCGGTCGACTACACAGATACGCAGTATTTT.

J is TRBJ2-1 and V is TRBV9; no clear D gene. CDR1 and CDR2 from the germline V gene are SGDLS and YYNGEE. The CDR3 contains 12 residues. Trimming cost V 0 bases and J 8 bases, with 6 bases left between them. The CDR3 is CASSVVADEQFF. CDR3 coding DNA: TGTGCCAGCAGCGTAGTGGCAGATGAGCAGTTCTTC. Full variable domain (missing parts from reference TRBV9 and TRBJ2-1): DSGVTQTPKHLITATGQRVTLRCSPRSGDLSVYWYQQSLDQGLQFLIQYYNGEERAKGNILERFSAQQFPDLHSELNLSSLELGDSALYFCASSVVADEQFFGPGTRLTVL.

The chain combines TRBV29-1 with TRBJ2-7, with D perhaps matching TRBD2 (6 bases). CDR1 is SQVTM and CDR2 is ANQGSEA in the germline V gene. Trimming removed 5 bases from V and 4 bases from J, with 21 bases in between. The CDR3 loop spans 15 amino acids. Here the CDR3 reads CSVSGAGQRVYEQYF. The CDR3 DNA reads TGCAGCGTTAGTGGGGCAGGGCAGCGGGTGTACGAGCAGTACTTC.

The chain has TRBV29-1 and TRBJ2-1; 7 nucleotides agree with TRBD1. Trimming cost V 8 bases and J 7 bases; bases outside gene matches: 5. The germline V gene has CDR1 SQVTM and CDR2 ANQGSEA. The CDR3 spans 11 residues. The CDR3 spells CSPQGENEQFF. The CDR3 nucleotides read TGCAGCCCCCAGGGGGAAAATGAGCAGTTCTTC.

The CDR3 DNA sequence: TGCAGCGTTGTGGTAGAGGTGGCAGACTCTGGGGCCAACGTCCTGACTTTC. This sequence encodes CSVVVEVADSGANVLTF. The chain uses TRBV29-1 and TRBJ2-6, with unresolved D. CDR1 is SQVTM, CDR2 ANQGSEA, per germline. V shed 4 bases and J shed 0 bases, with 16 bases lying between them. The CDR3 is 17 amino acids. Full variable domain (remainder filled in from reference TRBV29-1 and TRBJ2-6): SAVISQKPSRDICQRGTSLTIQCQVDSQVTMMFWYRQQPGQSLTLIATANQGSEATYESGFVIDKFPISRPNLTFSTLTVSNMSPEDSSIYLCSVVVEVADSGANVLTFGAGSRLTVL.

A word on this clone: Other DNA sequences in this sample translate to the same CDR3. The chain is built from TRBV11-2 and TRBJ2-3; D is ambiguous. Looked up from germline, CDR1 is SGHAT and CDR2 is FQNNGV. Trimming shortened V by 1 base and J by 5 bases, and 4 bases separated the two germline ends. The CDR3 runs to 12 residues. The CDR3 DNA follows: TGTGCCAGCAGCTTAGGTGGAGATACGCAGTATTTT. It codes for CASSLGGDTQYF.

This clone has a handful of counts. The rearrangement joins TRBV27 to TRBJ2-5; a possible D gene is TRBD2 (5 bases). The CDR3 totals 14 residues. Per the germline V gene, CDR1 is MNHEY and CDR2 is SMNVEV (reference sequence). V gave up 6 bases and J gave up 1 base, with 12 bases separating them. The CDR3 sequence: CASSQRLTQETQYF. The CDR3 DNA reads TGTGCCAGCAGCCAACGACTAACCCAAGAGACCCAGTACTTC.

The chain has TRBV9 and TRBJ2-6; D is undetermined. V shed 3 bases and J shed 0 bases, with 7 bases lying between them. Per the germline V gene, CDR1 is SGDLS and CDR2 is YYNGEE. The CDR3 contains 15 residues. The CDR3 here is CASSAQISGANVLTF. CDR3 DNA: TGTGCCAGCAGCGCTCAGATCTCTGGGGCCAACGTCCTGACTTTC.

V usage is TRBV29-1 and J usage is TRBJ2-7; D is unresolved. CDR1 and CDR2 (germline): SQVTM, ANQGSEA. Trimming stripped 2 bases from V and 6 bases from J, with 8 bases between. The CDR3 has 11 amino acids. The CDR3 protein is CSVEWNTEQYF. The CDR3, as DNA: TGCAGCGTTGAATGGAATACCGAGCAGTACTTC.

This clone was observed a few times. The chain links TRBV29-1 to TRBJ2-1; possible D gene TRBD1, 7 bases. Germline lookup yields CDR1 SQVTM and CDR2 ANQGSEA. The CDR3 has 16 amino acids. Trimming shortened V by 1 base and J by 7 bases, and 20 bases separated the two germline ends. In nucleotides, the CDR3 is TGCAGCGTTGAAGGTGAGGGGGCCGGGGGACGGAATGAGCAGTTCTTC. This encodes CSVEGEGAGGRNEQFF.